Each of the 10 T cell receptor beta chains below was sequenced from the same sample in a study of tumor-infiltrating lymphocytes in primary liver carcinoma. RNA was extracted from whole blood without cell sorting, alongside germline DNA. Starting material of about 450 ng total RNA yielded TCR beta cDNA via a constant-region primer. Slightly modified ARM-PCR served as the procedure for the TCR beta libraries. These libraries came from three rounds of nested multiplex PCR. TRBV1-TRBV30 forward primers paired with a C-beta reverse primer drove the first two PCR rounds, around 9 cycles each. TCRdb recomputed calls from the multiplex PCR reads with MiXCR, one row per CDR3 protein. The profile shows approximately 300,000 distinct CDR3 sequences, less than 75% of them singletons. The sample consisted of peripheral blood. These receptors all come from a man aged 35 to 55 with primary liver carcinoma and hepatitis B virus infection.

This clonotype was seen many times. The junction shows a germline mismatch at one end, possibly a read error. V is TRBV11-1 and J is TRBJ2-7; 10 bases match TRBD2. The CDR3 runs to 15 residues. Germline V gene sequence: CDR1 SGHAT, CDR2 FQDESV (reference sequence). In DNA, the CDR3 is TGTGCCAGCAGCCTAGCCGGGACTAGCGCCTACGAGCAGTACTTC. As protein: CASSLAGTSAYEQYF.

DNA of the CDR3: TGCAGCGTGGCACTGGACGGTGGAAACACCATATATTTT. Protein sequence: CSVALDGGNTIYF. This sequence joins TRBV29-1 and TRBJ1-3; D not certain. In germline, CDR1 is SQVTM, CDR2 ANQGSEA. V lost 6 bases and J lost 3, with 12 bases in between. CDR3 length: 13 residues.

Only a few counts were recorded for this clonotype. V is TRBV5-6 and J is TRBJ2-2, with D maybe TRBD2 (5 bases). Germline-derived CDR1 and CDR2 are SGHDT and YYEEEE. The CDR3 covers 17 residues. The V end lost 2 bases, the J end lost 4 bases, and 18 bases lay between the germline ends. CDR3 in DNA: TGTGCCAGCAGCTTTTCGGAGGAACTCTTGGGCACCGGGGAGCTGTTTTTT. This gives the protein CASSFSEELLGTGELFF. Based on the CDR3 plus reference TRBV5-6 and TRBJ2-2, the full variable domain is DAGVTQSPTHLIKTRGQQVTLRCSPKSGHDTVSWYQQALGQGPQFIFQYYEEEERQRGNFPDRFSGHQFPNYSSELNVNALLLGDSALYLCASSFSEELLGTGELFFGEGSRLTVL.

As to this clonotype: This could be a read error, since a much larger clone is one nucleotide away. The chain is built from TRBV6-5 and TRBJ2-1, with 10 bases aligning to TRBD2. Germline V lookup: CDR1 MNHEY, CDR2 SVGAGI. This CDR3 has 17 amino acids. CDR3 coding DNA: TGTGCCAGGAGTTACTGGGCTAGCGGGAGCTCCTACAATGAGCAGTTCTTC. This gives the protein CARSYWASGSSYNEQFF.

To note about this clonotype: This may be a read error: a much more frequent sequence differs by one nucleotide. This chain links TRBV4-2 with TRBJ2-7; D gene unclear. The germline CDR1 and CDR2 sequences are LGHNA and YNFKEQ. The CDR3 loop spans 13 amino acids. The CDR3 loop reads CASNQVGVREQYF. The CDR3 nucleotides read TGTGCCAGCAACCAAGTTGGGGTTCGCGAGCAGTACTTC.

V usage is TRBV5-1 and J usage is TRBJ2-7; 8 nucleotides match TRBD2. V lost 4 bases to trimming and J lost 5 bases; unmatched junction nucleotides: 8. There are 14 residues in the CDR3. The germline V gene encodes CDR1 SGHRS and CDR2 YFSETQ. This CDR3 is CASSVVAGRNEQYF. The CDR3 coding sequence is TGCGCCAGCAGCGTCGTAGCGGGACGGAACGAGCAGTACTTC. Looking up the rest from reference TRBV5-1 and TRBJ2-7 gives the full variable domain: KAGVTQTPRYLIKTRGQQVTLSCSPISGHRSVSWYQQTPGQGLQFLFEYFSETQRNKGNFPGRFSGRQFSNSRSEMNVSTLELGDSALYLCASSVVAGRNEQYFGPGTRLTVT.

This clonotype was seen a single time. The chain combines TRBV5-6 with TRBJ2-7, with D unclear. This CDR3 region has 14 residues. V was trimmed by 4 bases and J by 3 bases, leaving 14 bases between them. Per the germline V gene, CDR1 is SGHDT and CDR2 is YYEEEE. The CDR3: CASSPRQTSYEQYF. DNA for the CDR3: TGTGCCAGCAGCCCCCGGCAGACAAGCTACGAGCAGTACTTC.

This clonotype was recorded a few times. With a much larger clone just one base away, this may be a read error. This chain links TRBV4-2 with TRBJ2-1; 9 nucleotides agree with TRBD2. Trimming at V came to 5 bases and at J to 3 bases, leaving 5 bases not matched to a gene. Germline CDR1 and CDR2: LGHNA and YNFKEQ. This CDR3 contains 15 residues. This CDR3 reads CASSSTSGNYNEQFF. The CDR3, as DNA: TGTGCCAGCAGCTCGACTAGCGGCAACTACAATGAGCAGTTCTTC.

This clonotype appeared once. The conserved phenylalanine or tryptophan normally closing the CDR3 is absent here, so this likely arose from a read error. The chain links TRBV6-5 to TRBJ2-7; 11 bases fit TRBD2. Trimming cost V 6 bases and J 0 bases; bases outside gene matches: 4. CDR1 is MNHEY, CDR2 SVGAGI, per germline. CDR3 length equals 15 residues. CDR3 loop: CASRPTSGSSYEQYS. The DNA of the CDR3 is TGTGCCAGCAGACCAACTAGCGGGAGCTCCTACGAGCAGTACTCC.

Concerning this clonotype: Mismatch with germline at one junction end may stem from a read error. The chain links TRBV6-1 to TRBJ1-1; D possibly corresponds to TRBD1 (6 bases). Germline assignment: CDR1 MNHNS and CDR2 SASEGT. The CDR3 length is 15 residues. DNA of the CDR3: TGTGGCAGCAGTGCTCAGGGGCCCCCTGACACTGAAGCTTTCTTT. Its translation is CGSSAQGPPDTEAFF.